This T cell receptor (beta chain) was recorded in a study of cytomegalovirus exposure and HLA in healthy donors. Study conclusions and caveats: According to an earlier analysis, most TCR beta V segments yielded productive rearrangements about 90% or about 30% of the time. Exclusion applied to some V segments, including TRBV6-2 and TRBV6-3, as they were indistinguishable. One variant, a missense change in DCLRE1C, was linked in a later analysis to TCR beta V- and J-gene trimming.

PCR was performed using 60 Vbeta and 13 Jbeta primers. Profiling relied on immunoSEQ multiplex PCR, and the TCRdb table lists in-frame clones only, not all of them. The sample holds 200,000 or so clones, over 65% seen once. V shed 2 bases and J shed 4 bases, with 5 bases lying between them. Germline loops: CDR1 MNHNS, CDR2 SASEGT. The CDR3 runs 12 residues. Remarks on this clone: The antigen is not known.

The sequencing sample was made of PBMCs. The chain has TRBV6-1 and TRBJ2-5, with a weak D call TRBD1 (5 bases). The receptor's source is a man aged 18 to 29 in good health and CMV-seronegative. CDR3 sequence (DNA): TGTGCCAGCAGTGAACAGGGAGAGACCCAGTACTTC. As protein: CASSEQGETQYF.